This T cell receptor (beta chain) was sequenced during a study of cytomegalovirus exposure and HLA in healthy donors. Study-wide points: Prior analysis indicated that the majority of TCR beta V segments exhibited productivity approximately 90% or approximately 30% of the time. Rates of TCR association differed by HLA locus in a later analysis, with DRB1 highest and HLA-C lowest. One later analysis reportedly identified an Asian-associated ancestry cluster that showed fewer N-insertions than the approximately 670-donor mean. Beyond CMV serostatus, there was no information to go on about immune exposure.

Notes on this clone: Its antigen is not known.

The PCR ran on 60 Vbeta and 13 Jbeta primers. The assay was immunoSEQ multiplex PCR, and TCRdb's table has in-frame clones only and misses some. The table shows some 210,000 clones, with around 81% occurring only once. This CDR3 has 15 residues. Trimming removed 5 bases from V and 4 bases from J; junction bases left unmatched: 8. The germline V gene encodes CDR1 LNHDA and CDR2 SQIVND (reference sequence). This chain uses TRBV19 with TRBJ1-2; 9 bases line up with TRBD1. The material sequenced was PBMCs. This TCR was sampled from a woman aged 45-65 years in good health and CMV-seropositive. The CDR3: CASSASGQGTYGYTF. CDR3 coding DNA: TGTGCCAGTAGTGCGTCGGGACAGGGAACCTATGGCTACACCTTC.